The 28 T cell receptor beta chains listed next were all sequenced from one sample in a study of cytomegalovirus exposure and HLA in healthy donors. Researchers ran the PCR with 60 Vbeta and 13 Jbeta primers. This table comes from immunoSEQ multiplex PCR, and its TCRdb copy is limited to in-frame clones, with some not included. The table lists approximately 140,000 clones, roughly three quarters of them singletons. What was sequenced was PBMCs. These receptors came from a young man in good health and CMV-seronegative.

V is TRBV7-9 and J is TRBJ1-6, with a possible D match to TRBD1 (6 bases). The germline V and J ends were trimmed by 1 base and 0 bases, with 16 bases remaining between them. In germline, CDR1 is SEHNR, CDR2 FQNEAQ (reference sequence). The CDR3 is 19 residues long. The chain's CDR3 is CASSLDRERMSSYNSPLHF. Here the CDR3 DNA reads TGTGCCAGCAGCTTAGACAGGGAAAGGATGAGCTCCTATAATTCACCCCTCCACTTT.

The sample holds a few counts of this clone. The chain is built from TRBV2 and TRBJ2-3; 11 nucleotides agree with TRBD2. The CDR3 has 16 amino acids. CDR1 and CDR2 from the germline V gene are SNHLY and FYNNEI. Unmatched junction bases numbered 8, after V lost 9 bases and J lost 0 bases. CDR3 coding DNA: TGTGCCAGGGCTTCGACTAGCGGGGCTAGCACAGATACGCAGTATTTT. It codes for CARASTSGASTDTQYF.

The CDR3 spells CASSVQDEQYF. DNA for the CDR3: TGTGCCAGCAGTGTACAGGACGAGCAGTACTTC. The chain joins TRBV2 to TRBJ2-7, with D possibly TRBD1 on 5 matching bases. This CDR3 is built from 11 residues. The V end lost 4 bases, the J end lost 5 bases, and 6 bases lay between the germline ends. Germline-derived CDR1 and CDR2 are SNHLY and FYNNEI.

The chain joins TRBV30 to TRBJ2-7, with 7 positions matching TRBD1. Germline assignment: CDR1 GTSNPN and CDR2 SVGIG (reference sequence). The CDR3 has 14 amino acids. V was clipped by 2 bases and J by 3 bases; unmatched bases: 7. The CDR3: CAWSTGTESYEQYF. The DNA for the CDR3 is TGTGCCTGGAGTACCGGGACAGAGAGCTACGAGCAGTACTTC.

J is TRBJ2-1 and V is TRBV7-2; TRBD2 is a possible D gene (5 bases). The germline V gene has CDR1 SGHTA and CDR2 FQGNSA. V was clipped by 2 bases and J by 3 bases, with 14 bases between them. This CDR3 contains 16 residues. The CDR3, as DNA: TGTGCCAGCAGCTTAAAAGGAATCGGGATCTACAATGAGCAGTTCTTC. This encodes CASSLKGIGIYNEQFF.

The CDR3 protein is CASSTRRGRPSLYF. The CDR3 coding sequence is TGTGCCAGCAGCACTCGCCGAGGTCGTCCGTCGCTGTACTTC. The rearrangement joins TRBV28 to TRBJ2-4, with D hard to call. Trimming shortened V by 6 bases and J by 15 bases, and 24 bases separated the two germline ends. From germline, CDR1 is MDHEN and CDR2 SYDVKM. This CDR3 spans 14 amino acids. Together with reference TRBV28 and TRBJ2-4, the CDR3 gives the full variable domain: DVKVTQSSRYLVKRTGEKVFLECVQDMDHENMFWYRQDPGLGLRLIYFSYDVKMKEKGDIPEGYSVSREKKERFSLILESASTNQTSMYLCASSTRRGRPSLYFGAGTRLSVL.

This chain uses TRBV6-1 with TRBJ1-2; unclear D gene. The germline CDR1 and CDR2 sequences are MNHNS and SASEGT. V was clipped by 6 bases and J by 3 bases, with 11 bases between them. This CDR3 is built from 13 residues. CDR3 sequence (DNA): TGTGCCAGCAGAACCTATACTGACTATGGCTACACCTTC. The encoded protein is CASRTYTDYGYTF.

The genes are TRBV7-2 and TRBJ2-7; 8 positions match TRBD1. CDR1 and CDR2 from the germline V gene are SGHTA and FQGNSA. Trimming at V came to 1 base and at J to 0 bases, leaving 5 bases not matched to a gene. The CDR3 totals 16 residues. DNA for the CDR3: TGTGCCAGCAGCTTAGGGGCCGACAGGGGCTCCTACGAGCAGTACTTC. It encodes CASSLGADRGSYEQYF.

Written as DNA, the CDR3 is TGCGCCAGCAGCTTCTCCTCTAGCACAGATACGCAGTATTTT. This encodes CASSFSSSTDTQYF. V and J are TRBV5-1 and TRBJ2-3; no reliable D call. With 2 bases removed from V and 0 bases from J, the gap between germline ends came to 7 bases. Germline CDR1 and CDR2: SGHRS and YFSETQ. This CDR3 has 14 amino acids.

The V and J genes are TRBV1 and TRBJ1-2. TRBV1 has pseudogene status. The CDR3 loop spans 14 amino acids. CDR3 in amino acids: CTSSLEAAYYGYTF. The CDR3 DNA reads TGCACCAGCAGCCTTGAGGCGGCCTACTATGGCTACACCTTC.

V is TRBV4-1 and J is TRBJ2-7; unclear D gene. The CDR3 sequence is 13 residues long. V was cut by 0 bases and J by 7 bases, with 10 bases left in between. The V gene's germline CDR1 is MGHRA and CDR2 YSYEKL. CDR3 nucleotide sequence: TGCGCCAGCAGCCAAGAAACCCGCGGAGAGCAGTACTTC. Residues: CASSQETRGEQYF.

The J gene is TRBJ2-3, the V gene TRBV5-4; unclear D gene. The ends were cut back, 0 bases at V and 5 bases at J, with 7 bases in the middle. Germline V lookup: CDR1 SGHNT, CDR2 YYREEE (reference sequence). CDR3 length equals 13 residues. CDR3 sequence (DNA): TGTGCCAGCAGCTTGGTGTCCGGAGATACGCAGTATTTT. Translating gives CASSLVSGDTQYF.

This clone showed up just once. V and J are TRBV5-1 and TRBJ2-1; 15 bases match TRBD2. This CDR3 spans 17 amino acids. J gave up 8 bases and V 4 bases, and 10 bases lay outside the gene matches. In germline, CDR1 is SGHRS, CDR2 YFSETQ. The CDR3 DNA follows: TGCGCCAGCAGCCCCGGACTAGCGGGGGGGGCATTCGATGAGCAGTTCTTC. Translation gives CASSPGLAGGAFDEQFF.

The rearrangement links TRBV5-4 to TRBJ2-6; no firm D call. The CDR3 sequence is 15 residues long. From germline, CDR1 is SGHNT and CDR2 YYREEE (reference sequence). Trimming stripped 0 bases from V and 0 bases from J, with 4 bases between. CDR3 nucleotide sequence: TGTGCCAGCAGCTTGGGAGGCTCTGGGGCCAACGTCCTGACTTTC. This encodes CASSLGGSGANVLTF.

The chain joins TRBV29-1 to TRBJ2-3; 10 nucleotides agree with TRBD1. Germline V gene data show CDR1 as SQVTM and CDR2 as ANQGSEA. Trimming removed 7 bases from V and 1 base from J; junction bases left unmatched: 11. The CDR3 has 16 residues. CDR3 bases: TGCAGCGCTCCAAGCTCCGGGACAGGGGGCACAGATACGCAGTATTTT. Its translation: CSAPSSGTGGTDTQYF.

The chain couples TRBV19 to TRBJ1-1; D may be TRBD1 (5 bases). This CDR3 has 17 amino acids. Germline V gene lookup returns CDR1 LNHDA and CDR2 SQIVND (reference sequence). V lost 2 bases and J lost 3, with 19 bases in between. The CDR3 loop is CASSIRRGAGVDTEAFF. CDR3 sequence (DNA): TGTGCCAGTAGTATAAGACGGGGAGCGGGGGTAGACACTGAAGCTTTCTTT.

The V gene is TRBV28, the J gene TRBJ1-2; no definite D call. CDR3 length: 12 amino acids. Germline lookup yields CDR1 MDHEN and CDR2 SYDVKM. The ends were cut back, 6 bases at V and 3 bases at J, with 8 bases in the middle. Here the CDR3 DNA reads TGTGCCAGCAGCCCCCCCTACTATGGCTACACCTTC. Translated, it gives CASSPPYYGYTF.

This clone was seen a few times. The chain couples TRBV2 to TRBJ1-1; 8 bases fit TRBD1. This CDR3 region has 13 residues. Trimming took 8 bases from V and 1 from J; bases not matched to a gene: 3. Germline assignment: CDR1 SNHLY and CDR2 FYNNEI. The CDR3 sequence: CASGTGENTEAFF. CDR3 sequence (DNA): TGTGCCAGCGGGACAGGCGAGAACACTGAAGCTTTCTTT.

The chain couples TRBV18 to TRBJ2-1, with TRBD2 matching over 9 bases. The germline V gene encodes CDR1 KGHSH and CDR2 LQKENI. The CDR3 length is 16 residues. J lost 3 bases, V lost 3 bases, and 6 bases had no gene match. CDR3 sequence reads: CASSPLSGGIYNEQFF. The CDR3 nucleotides are TGTGCCAGCTCACCCCTTAGCGGGGGAATCTACAATGAGCAGTTCTTC.

This chain connects TRBV28 to TRBJ2-3; TRBD1 aligns across 11 bases. Unmatched junction bases numbered 4, after V lost 5 bases and J lost 0 bases. Per germline, CDR1 MDHEN and CDR2 SYDVKM. This CDR3 is 16 amino acids long. The CDR3 DNA sequence: TGTGCCAGCAGTGGACAGGGGGCGCCGAGCACAGATACGCAGTATTTT. Amino acid sequence: CASSGQGAPSTDTQYF.

This clone is judged medium-sized. The chain is built from TRBV6-1 and TRBJ2-6; no firm D call. With 1 base removed from V and 0 bases from J, the gap between germline ends came to 4 bases. Germline loops: CDR1 MNHNS, CDR2 SASEGT. The CDR3 has 15 residues. CDR3 residues: CASSEDSSGANVLTF. CDR3 nucleotide sequence: TGTGCCAGCAGTGAAGACAGCTCTGGGGCCAACGTCCTGACTTTC.

The chain is built from TRBV27 and TRBJ2-4; D perhaps matches TRBD2 (6 bases). The ends were cut back, 3 bases at V and 8 bases at J, with 14 bases in the middle. The CDR3 loop spans 14 amino acids. Germline CDR1 is MNHEY and CDR2 is SMNVEV (reference sequence). The CDR3 bases are TGTGCCAGCAGTTTTGGGAGTCAGCGGGACATTCAGTACTTC. Translated: CASSFGSQRDIQYF.

The genes are TRBV10-3 and TRBJ1-1; the D gene is possibly TRBD1 (5 bases). The CDR3 spans 13 residues. Germline CDR1 and CDR2: ENHRY and SYGVKD. Trimming removed 8 bases from V and 0 bases from J, with 10 bases in between. The CDR3 bases are TGTGCCATCCGGGGGATCATGAACACTGAAGCTTTCTTT. Translated: CAIRGIMNTEAFF.

The V call is TRBV19, the J call TRBJ1-2; no firm D call. The V gene lost 2 bases and the J gene lost 4 bases, with 11 bases spanning the gap. This CDR3 has 14 amino acids. From germline, CDR1 is LNHDA and CDR2 SQIVND (reference sequence). The CDR3 here is CASSIQPTVYGYTF. CDR3 bases: TGTGCCAGTAGTATACAACCCACGGTCTATGGCTACACCTTC.

The chain recombines TRBV14 with TRBJ1-3; perhaps TRBD1 as D (5 bases). Germline CDR1 is SGHDN and CDR2 is FVKESK. V lost 1 base, J lost 0 bases, and 16 bases lay in between. This CDR3 is 18 amino acids long. The DNA of the CDR3 is TGTGCCAGCAGCCAAGGACAGCTCAGCTACCTCTCTGGAAACACCATATATTTT. This translates into CASSQGQLSYLSGNTIYF.

The V gene is TRBV2, the J gene TRBJ2-1, with 8 bases aligning to TRBD2. CDR1 is SNHLY and CDR2 is FYNNEI in the germline V gene. This CDR3 region has 12 residues. V was pared by 9 bases and J by 8 bases, with 6 bases of the junction left unmatched. The CDR3 bases are TGTGCCAGGGGCGGGACTAGTTATGAGCAGTTCTTC. Protein product: CARGGTSYEQFF. The entire variable domain, with the rest obtained from reference TRBV2 and TRBJ2-1, is as follows: EPEVTQTPSHQVTQMGQEVILRCVPISNHLYFYWYRQILGQKVEFLVSFYNNEISEKSEIFDDQFSVERPDGSNFTLKIRSTKLEDSAMYFCARGGTSYEQFFGPGTRLTVL.

Note on this clone: This specimen includes other DNA sequences encoding the same CDR3. This chain joins TRBV30 and TRBJ1-5; D is uncertain. Germline V CDR1 and CDR2: GTSNPN, SVGIG (reference sequence). Between the trimmed V and J ends, which lost 3 bases and 0 bases, there was a span of 6 bases. The CDR3 spans 13 residues. CDR3 in DNA: TGTGCCTGGAGCCCAGATAGCAATCAGCCCCAGCATTTT. Translated, it gives CAWSPDSNQPQHF. Looking up the rest from reference TRBV30 and TRBJ1-5 gives the full variable domain: SQTIHQWPATLVQPVGSPLSLECTVEGTSNPNLYWYRQAAGRGLQLLFYSVGIGQISSEVPQNLSASRPQDRQFILSSKKLLLSDSGFYLCAWSPDSNQPQHFGDGTRLSIL.

This chain connects TRBV4-2 to TRBJ1-2, with D possibly TRBD1 on 5 matching bases. Germline V CDR1 and CDR2: LGHNA, YNFKEQ. The CDR3 is 14 amino acids. Deletions cut 0 bases from V and 5 bases from J, with 10 bases between. This CDR3 is CASSQDATVYGYTF. Here the CDR3 DNA reads TGTGCCAGCAGCCAAGATGCGACAGTTTATGGCTACACCTTC.